This T cell receptor beta chain was recorded in a study of cytomegalovirus exposure and HLA in healthy donors. In regard to this clone: As yet, its antigen is unknown.

The CDR3 is 18 amino acids. J gave up 0 bases and V 3 bases, and 8 bases lay outside the gene matches. Germline V gene data show CDR1 as LNHDA and CDR2 as SQIVND (reference sequence). Primers: 60 Vbeta forward and 13 Jbeta reverse. Sequenced by immunoSEQ multiplex PCR; TCRdb stores in-frame clones only, minus some. The profile shows roughly 200,000 clones, 78% of them singletons. Study-level results: Reported performance of the classifier showed diagnosis of cytomegalovirus status with high specificity and sensitivity. Analyses of presence and absence presupposed an approximately uniform sequencing depth across donors. A later analysis linked a missense variant in DCLRE1C to the trimming of TCR beta V and J genes. On later analysis, the bulk of CMV-associated TCR beta chains appeared to be HLA-restricted.

The sequence came from a female donor in good health and CMV-seronegative. Sequencing used PBMCs. The rearrangement links TRBV19 to TRBJ1-6; TRBD1 matches at 7 bases. The CDR3 reads CASSMGQPSSSYNSPLHF. In DNA, the CDR3 is TGTGCCAGTAGTATGGGACAGCCTTCAAGCTCCTATAATTCACCCCTCCACTTT.